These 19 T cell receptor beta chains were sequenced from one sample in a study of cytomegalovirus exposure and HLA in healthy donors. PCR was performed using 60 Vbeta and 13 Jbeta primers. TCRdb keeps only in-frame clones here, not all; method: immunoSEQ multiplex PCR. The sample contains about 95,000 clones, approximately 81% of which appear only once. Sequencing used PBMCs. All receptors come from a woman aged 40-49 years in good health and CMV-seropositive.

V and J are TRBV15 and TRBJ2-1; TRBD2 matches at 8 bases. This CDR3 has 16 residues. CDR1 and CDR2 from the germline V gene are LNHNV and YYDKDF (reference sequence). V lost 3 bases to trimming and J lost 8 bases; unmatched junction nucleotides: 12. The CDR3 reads CATSSERGGGRDEQFF. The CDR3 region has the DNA TGTGCCACCAGCAGTGAACGGGGGGGAGGGCGGGATGAGCAGTTCTTC.

In nucleotides, the CDR3 is TGTGCCATCAGTGTGCTAGCGGGAGACTCCTACGAGCAGTACTTC. Translating gives CAISVLAGDSYEQYF. The chain recombines TRBV10-3 with TRBJ2-7, with 10 bases identical to TRBD2. V lost 4 bases and J lost 0; bases outside the gene matches: 3. The CDR3 loop spans 15 amino acids. Germline V gene data show CDR1 as ENHRY and CDR2 as SYGVKD.

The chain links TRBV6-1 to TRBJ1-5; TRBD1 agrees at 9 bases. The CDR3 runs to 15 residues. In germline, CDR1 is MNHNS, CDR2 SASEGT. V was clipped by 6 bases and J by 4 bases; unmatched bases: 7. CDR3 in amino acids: CASRGQGAGNQPQHF. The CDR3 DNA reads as TGTGCCAGCAGGGGACAGGGTGCGGGGAATCAGCCCCAGCATTTT.

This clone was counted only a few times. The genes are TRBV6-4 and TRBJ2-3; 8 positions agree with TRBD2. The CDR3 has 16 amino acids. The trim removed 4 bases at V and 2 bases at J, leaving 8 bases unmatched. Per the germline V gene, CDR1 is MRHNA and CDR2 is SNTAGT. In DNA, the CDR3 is TGTGCCAGCAGTGTCACAGCGGGAGACAACACAGATACGCAGTATTTT. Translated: CASSVTAGDNTDTQYF.

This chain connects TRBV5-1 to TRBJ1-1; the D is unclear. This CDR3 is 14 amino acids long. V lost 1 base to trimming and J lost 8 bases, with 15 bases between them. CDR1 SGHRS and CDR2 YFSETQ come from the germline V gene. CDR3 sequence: CASSLTSGGREAFF. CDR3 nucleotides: TGCGCCAGCAGCTTGACGTCGGGTGGTAGGGAAGCTTTCTTT.

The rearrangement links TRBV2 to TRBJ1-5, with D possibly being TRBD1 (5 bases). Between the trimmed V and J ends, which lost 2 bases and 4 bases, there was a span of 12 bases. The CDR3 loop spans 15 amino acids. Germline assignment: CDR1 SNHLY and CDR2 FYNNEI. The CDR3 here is CASSEQAGANQPQHF. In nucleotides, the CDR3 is TGTGCCAGCAGTGAACAGGCTGGGGCAAATCAGCCCCAGCATTTT.

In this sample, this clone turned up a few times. The CDR3 is CATTLGGSETQYF. CDR3 DNA: TGTGCCACCACGTTAGGAGGGTCAGAGACCCAGTACTTC. The chain couples TRBV15 to TRBJ2-5; possibly TRBD2 for D (6 bases). CDR1 is LNHNV and CDR2 is YYDKDF in the germline V gene (reference sequence). Trimming took 7 bases from V and 4 from J, leaving 13 bases between them. This CDR3 contains 13 residues.

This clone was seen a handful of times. The CDR3 here is CASSSTSDTDTQYF. The CDR3 nucleotides are TGTGCCAGCAGCTCGACTAGCGACACAGATACGCAGTATTTT. V usage is TRBV11-1 and J usage is TRBJ2-3, with 8 bases that match TRBD2. The CDR3 runs 14 residues. V dropped 4 bases and J dropped 2; count of bases not matched to a gene: 2. The germline V gene has CDR1 SGHAT and CDR2 FQDESV (reference sequence).

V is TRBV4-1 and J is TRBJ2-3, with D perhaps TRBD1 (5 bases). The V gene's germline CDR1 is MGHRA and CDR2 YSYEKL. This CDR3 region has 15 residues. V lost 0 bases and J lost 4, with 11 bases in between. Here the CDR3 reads CASSQDRTGSDTQYF. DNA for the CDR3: TGCGCCAGCAGCCAAGATAGAACAGGATCAGATACGCAGTATTTT.

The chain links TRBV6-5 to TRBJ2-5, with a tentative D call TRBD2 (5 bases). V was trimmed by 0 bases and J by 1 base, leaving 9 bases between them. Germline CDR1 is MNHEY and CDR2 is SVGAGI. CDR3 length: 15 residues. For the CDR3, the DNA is TGTGCCAGCAGTTACTCGTCCCGGGGCCAAGAGACCCAGTACTTC. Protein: CASSYSSRGQETQYF.

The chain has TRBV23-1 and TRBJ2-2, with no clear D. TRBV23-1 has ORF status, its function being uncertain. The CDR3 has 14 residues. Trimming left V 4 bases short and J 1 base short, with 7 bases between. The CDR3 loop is CASSPPGNTGELFF. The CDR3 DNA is TGCGCCAGCAGTCCTCCAGGGAACACCGGGGAGCTGTTTTTT.

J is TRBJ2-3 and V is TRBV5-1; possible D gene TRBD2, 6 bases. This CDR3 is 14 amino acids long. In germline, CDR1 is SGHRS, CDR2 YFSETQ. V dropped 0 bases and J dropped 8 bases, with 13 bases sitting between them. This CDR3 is CASSLEAGRATQYF. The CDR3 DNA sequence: TGCGCCAGCAGCTTGGAGGCGGGAAGGGCTACGCAGTATTTT.

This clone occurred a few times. In DNA, the CDR3 is TGTGCCTGGACCCTGGGGGACCGGGACATGGAAAAACTGTTTTTT. This gives the protein CAWTLGDRDMEKLFF. The chain couples TRBV30 to TRBJ1-4; tentatively, D is TRBD1 (6 bases). V was cut by 4 bases and J by 8 bases, with 20 bases left in between. The germline CDR1 and CDR2 sequences are GTSNPN and SVGIG (reference sequence). The CDR3 runs to 15 residues.

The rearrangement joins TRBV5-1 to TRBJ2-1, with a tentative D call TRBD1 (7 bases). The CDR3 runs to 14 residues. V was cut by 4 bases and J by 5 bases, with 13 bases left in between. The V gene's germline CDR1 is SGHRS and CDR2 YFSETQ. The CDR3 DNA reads TGCGCCAGCAGCCCCAGGGGGGTCGACAATGAGCAGTTCTTC. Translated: CASSPRGVDNEQFF.

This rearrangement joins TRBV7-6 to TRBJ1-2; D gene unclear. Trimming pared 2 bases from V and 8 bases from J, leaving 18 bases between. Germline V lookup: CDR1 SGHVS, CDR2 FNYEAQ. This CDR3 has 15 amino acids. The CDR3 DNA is TGTGCCAGCAGCTTAACCCTCGCTGGGGAGGGCGGCTACACCTTC. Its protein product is CASSLTLAGEGGYTF.

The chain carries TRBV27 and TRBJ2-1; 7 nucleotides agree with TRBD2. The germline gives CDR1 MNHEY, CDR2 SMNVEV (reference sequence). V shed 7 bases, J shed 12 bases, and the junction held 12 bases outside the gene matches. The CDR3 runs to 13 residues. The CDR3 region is CASTLGMGGRQFF. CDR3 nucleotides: TGTGCCAGCACCCTAGGGATGGGGGGGAGGCAGTTCTTC.

Written as DNA, the CDR3 is TGTGCCAGCAGCGTAGCCACAGGAAGCTCCTACGAGCAGTACTTC. Its translation is CASSVATGSSYEQYF. This chain links TRBV9 with TRBJ2-7; perhaps TRBD1 as D (5 bases). V shed 0 bases and J shed 0 bases, with 10 bases lying between them. The length of the CDR3 is 15 residues. Germline V CDR1 and CDR2: SGDLS, YYNGEE.

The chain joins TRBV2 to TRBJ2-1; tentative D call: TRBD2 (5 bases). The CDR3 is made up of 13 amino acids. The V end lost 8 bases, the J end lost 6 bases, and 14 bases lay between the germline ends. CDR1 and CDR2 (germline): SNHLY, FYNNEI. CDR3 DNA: TGTGCCAGCCTCGCGGGCAGCCCCAATGAGCAGTTCTTC. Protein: CASLAGSPNEQFF.

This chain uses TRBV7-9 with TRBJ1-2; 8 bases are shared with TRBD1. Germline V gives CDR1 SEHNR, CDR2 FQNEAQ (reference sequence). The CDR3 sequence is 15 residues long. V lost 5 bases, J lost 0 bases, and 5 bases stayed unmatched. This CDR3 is CASSIWTGPNYGYTF. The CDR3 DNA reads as TGTGCCAGCAGCATTTGGACAGGGCCTAACTATGGCTACACCTTC.